This T cell receptor beta chain was captured in a study of cytomegalovirus exposure and HLA in healthy donors. The study ran its PCR with 60 Vbeta and 13 Jbeta primers. Profiling relied on immunoSEQ multiplex PCR, and the TCRdb table lists in-frame clones only, not all of them. In the table there are about 110,000 clones, about 75% of which are singletons. This clone occurred a few times. V lost 3 bases and J lost 3, with 8 bases in between. The germline CDR1 and CDR2 sequences are MRHNA and SNTAGT. The CDR3 sequence is 14 residues long. This receptor was obtained from a male donor in good health and CMV-seropositive. This chain links TRBV6-4 with TRBJ2-2; no reliable D call. Material for sequencing was PBMCs. The CDR3 nucleotides read TGTGCCAGCAGTGAAGGTCGGGACACCGGGGAGCTGTTTTTT. It specifies CASSEGRDTGELFF.